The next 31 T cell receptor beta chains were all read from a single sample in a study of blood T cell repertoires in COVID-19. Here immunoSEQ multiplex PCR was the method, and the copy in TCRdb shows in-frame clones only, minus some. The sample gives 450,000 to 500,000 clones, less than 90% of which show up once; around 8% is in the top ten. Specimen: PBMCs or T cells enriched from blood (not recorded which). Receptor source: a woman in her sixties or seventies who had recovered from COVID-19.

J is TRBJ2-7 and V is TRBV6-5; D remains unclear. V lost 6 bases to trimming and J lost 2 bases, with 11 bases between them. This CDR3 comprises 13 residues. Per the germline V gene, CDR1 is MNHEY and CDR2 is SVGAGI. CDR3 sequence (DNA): TGTGCCAGCAGCCGCGGTATCCCCTACGAGCAGTACTTC. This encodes CASSRGIPYEQYF.

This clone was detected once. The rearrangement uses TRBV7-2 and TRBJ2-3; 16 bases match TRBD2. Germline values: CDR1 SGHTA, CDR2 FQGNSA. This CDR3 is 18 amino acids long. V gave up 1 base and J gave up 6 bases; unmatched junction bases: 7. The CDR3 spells CASSLGHGTSGGADTQYF. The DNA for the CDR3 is TGTGCCAGCAGCTTAGGCCACGGGACTAGCGGGGGGGCCGATACGCAGTATTTT. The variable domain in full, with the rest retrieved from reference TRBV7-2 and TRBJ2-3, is GAGVSQSPSNKVTEKGKDVELRCDPISGHTALYWYRQSLGQGLEFLIYFQGNSAPDKSGLPSDRFSAERTGGSVSTLTIQRTQQEDSAVYLCASSLGHGTSGGADTQYFGPGTRLTVL.

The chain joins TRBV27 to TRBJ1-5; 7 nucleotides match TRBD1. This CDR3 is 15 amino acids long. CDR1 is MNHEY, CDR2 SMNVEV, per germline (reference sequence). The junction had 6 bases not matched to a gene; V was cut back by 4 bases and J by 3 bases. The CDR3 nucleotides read TGTGCCAGCAGTTCCGGGACAGTCCCCAATCAGCCCCAGCATTTT. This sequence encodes CASSSGTVPNQPQHF.

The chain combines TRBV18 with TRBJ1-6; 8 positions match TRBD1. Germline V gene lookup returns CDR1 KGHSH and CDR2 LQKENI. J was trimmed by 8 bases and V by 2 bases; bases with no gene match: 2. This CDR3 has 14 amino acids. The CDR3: CASSPGTGDSPLHF. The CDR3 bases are TGTGCCAGCTCACCAGGGACAGGAGATTCACCCCTCCACTTT.

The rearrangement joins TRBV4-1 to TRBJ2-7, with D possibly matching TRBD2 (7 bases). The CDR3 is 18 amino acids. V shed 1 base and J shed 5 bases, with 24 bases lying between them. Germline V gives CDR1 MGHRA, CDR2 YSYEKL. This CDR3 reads CASSQASSPGGRPHEQYF. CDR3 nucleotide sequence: TGCGCCAGCAGCCAAGCAAGTTCCCCCGGGGGGCGGCCCCACGAGCAGTACTTC.

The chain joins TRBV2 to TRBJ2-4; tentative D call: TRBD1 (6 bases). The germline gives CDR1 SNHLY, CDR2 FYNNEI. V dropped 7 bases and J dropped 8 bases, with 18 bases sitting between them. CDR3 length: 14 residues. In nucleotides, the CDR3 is TGTGCCAGCATCGACGACAGGATCGGGCACATTCAGTACTTC. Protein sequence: CASIDDRIGHIQYF.

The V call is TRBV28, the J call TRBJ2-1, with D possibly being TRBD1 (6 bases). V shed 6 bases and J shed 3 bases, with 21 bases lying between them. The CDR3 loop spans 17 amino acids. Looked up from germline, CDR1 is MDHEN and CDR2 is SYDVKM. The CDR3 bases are TGTGCCAGCAGGTCCACTCAGGGGATCGCCAACTACAATGAGCAGTTCTTC. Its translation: CASRSTQGIANYNEQFF.

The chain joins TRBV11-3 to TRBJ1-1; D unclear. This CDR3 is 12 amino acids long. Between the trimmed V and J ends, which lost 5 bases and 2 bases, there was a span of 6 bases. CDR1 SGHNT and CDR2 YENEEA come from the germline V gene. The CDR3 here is CASSTHNTEAFF. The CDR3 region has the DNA TGTGCCAGCAGCACACATAACACTGAAGCTTTCTTT.

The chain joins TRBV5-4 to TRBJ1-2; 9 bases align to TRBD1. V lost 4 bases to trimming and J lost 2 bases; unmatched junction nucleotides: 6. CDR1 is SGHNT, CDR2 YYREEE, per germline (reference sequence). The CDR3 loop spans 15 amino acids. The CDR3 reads CASSNGQGRNYGYTF. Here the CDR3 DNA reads TGTGCCAGCAGCAATGGACAGGGGAGGAACTATGGCTACACCTTC.

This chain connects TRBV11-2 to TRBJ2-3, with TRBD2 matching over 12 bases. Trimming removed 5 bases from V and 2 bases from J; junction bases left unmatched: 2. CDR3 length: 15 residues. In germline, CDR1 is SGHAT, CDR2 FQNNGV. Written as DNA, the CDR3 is TGTGCCAGCAGCCCTAGCGGGAGGGACACAGATACGCAGTATTTT. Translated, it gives CASSPSGRDTDTQYF.

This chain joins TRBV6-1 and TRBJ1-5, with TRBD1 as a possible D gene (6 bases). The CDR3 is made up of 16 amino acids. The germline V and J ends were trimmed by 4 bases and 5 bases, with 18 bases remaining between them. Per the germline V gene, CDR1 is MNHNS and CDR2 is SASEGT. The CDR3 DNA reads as TGTGCCAGCAGTGCCCTGACTCAGGGGATTCATCAGCCCCAGCATTTT. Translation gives CASSALTQGIHQPQHF.

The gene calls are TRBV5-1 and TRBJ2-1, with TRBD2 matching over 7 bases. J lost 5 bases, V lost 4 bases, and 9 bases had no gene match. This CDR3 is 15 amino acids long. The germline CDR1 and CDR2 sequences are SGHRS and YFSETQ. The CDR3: CASSPFRGDDNEQFF. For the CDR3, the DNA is TGCGCCAGCAGCCCTTTCCGGGGGGACGACAATGAGCAGTTCTTC.

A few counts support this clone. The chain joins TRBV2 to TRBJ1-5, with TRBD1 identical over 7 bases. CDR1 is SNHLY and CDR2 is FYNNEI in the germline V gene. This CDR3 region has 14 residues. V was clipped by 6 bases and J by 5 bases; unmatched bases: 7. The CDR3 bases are TGTGCCAGCAGGGGGGACAGCAACTATCAGCCCCAGCATTTT. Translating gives CASRGDSNYQPQHF.

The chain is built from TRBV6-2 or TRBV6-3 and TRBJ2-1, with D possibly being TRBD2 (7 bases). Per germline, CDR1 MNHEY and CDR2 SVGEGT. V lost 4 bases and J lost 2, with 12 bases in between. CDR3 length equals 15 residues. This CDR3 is CASSSGGGPYNEQFF. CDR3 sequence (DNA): TGTGCCAGCAGTTCCGGCGGGGGCCCCTACAATGAGCAGTTCTTC.

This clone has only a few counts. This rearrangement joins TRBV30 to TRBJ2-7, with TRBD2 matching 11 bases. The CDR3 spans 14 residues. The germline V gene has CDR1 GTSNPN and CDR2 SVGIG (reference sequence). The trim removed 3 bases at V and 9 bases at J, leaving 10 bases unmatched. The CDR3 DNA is TGTGCCTGGAGACTAGCGGGGGCACGATCGGTGCAGTACTTC. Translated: CAWRLAGARSVQYF.

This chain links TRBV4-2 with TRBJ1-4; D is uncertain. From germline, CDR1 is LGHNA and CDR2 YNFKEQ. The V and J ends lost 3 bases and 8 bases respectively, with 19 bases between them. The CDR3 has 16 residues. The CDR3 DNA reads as TGTGCCAGCAGCCAGATCTTTGAAGAGGGTGGGGAAAAACTGTTTTTT. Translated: CASSQIFEEGGEKLFF.

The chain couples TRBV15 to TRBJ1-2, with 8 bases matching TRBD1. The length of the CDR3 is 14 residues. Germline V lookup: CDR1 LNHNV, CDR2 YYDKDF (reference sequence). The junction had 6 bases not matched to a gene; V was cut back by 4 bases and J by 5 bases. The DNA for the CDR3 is TGTGCCACCAGCAAACAGGGGGAGTTATATGGCTACACCTTC. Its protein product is CATSKQGELYGYTF.

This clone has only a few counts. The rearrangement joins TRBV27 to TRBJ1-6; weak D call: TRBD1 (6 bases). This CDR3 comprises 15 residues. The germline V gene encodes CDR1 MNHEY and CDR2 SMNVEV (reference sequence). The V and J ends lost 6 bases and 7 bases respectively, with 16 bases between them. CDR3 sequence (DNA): TGTGCCAGCAGACAACAAACAGGGTTAAATTCACCCCTCCACTTT. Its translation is CASRQQTGLNSPLHF.

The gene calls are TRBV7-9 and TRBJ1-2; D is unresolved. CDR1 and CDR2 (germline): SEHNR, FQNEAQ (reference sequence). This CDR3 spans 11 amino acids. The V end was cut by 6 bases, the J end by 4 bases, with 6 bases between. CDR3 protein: CASRSTYGYTF. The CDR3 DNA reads TGTGCCAGCAGGAGTACCTATGGCTACACCTTC.

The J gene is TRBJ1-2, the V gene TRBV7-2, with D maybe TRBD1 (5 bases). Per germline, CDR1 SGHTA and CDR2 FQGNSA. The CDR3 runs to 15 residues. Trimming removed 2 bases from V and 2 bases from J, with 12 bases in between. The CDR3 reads CASSLTGVGNYGYTF. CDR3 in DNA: TGTGCCAGCAGCTTAACGGGGGTTGGGAACTATGGCTACACCTTC.

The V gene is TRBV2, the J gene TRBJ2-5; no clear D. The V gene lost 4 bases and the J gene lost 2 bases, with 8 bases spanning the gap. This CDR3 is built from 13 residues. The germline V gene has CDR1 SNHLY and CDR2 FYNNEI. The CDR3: CASSGRIQETQYF. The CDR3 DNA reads TGTGCCAGCAGTGGGCGGATACAAGAGACCCAGTACTTC.

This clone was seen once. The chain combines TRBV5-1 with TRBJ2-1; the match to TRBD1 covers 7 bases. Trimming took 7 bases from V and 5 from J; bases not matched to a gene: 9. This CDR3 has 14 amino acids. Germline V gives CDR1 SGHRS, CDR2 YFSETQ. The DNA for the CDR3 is TGCGCCAGCGAGGACAGGTCGCGTCACAATGAGCAGTTCTTC. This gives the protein CASEDRSRHNEQFF.

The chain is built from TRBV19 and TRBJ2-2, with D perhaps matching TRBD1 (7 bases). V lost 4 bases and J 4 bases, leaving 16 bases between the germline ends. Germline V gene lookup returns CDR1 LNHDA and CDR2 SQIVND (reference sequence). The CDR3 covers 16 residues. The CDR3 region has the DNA TGTGCCAGTAGTAGGTGGGCAGGGGGGACCACCGGGGAGCTGTTTTTT. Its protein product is CASSRWAGGTTGELFF. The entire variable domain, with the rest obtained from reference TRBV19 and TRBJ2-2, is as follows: DGGITQSPKYLFRKEGQNVTLSCEQNLNHDAMYWYRQDPGQGLRLIYYSQIVNDFQKGDIAEGYSVSREKKESFPLTVTSAQKNPTAFYLCASSRWAGGTTGELFFGEGSRLTVL.

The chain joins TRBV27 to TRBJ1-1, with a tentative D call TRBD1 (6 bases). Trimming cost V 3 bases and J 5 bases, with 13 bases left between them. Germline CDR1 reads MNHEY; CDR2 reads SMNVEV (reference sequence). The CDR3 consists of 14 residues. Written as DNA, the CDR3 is TGTGCCAGCAGTTTGTCAGGGGTGTGGACTGAAGCTTTCTTT. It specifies CASSLSGVWTEAFF.

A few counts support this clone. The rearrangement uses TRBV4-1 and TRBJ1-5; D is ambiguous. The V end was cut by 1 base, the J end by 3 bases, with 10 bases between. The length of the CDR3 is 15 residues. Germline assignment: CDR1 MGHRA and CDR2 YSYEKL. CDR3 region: CASSQAHLNNQPQHF. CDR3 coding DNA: TGCGCCAGCAGCCAAGCACATTTGAACAATCAGCCCCAGCATTTT.

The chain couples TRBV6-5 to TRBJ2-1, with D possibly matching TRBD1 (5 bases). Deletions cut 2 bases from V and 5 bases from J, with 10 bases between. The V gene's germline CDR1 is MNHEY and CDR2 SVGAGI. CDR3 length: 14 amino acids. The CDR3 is CASSYTLRDNEQFF. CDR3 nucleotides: TGTGCCAGCAGTTACACACTCAGGGACAATGAGCAGTTCTTC.

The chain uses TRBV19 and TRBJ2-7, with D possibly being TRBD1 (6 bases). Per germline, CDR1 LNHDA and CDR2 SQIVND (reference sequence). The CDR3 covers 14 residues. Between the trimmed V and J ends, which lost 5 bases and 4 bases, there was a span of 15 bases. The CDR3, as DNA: TGTGCCAGTAGTCCAAACCGGGACATATACGAGCAGTACTTC. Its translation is CASSPNRDIYEQYF.

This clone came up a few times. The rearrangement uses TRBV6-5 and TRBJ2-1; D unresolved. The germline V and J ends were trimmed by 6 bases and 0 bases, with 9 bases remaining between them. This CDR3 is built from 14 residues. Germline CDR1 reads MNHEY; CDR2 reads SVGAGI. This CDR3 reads CASSHLSSYNEQFF. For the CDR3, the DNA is TGTGCCAGCAGCCACCTGAGCTCCTACAATGAGCAGTTCTTC.

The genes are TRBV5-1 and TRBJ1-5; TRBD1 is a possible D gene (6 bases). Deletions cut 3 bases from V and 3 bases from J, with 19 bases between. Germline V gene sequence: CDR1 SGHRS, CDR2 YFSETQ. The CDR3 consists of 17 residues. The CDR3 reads CASSSRTASTINQPQHF. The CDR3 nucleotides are TGCGCCAGCAGCTCCCGGACAGCCTCTACAATCAATCAGCCCCAGCATTTT.

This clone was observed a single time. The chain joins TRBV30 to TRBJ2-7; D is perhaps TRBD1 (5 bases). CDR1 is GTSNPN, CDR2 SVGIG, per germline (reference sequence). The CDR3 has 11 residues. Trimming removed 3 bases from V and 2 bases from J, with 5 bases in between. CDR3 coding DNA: TGTGCCTGGAGGACAGCCTACGAGCAGTACTTC. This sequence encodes CAWRTAYEQYF.

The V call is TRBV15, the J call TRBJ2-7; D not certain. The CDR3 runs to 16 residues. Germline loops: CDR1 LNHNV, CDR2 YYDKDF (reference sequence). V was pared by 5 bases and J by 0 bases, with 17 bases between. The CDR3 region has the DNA TGTGCCACCAGCGGTAGGTGGGCACCGAGCTCCTACGAGCAGTACTTC. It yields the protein CATSGRWAPSSYEQYF.